The 24 T cell receptor beta chains presented below share a single source sample, sequenced in a study of cytomegalovirus exposure and HLA in healthy donors. 60 Vbeta and 13 Jbeta primers were used in PCR. Sequenced by immunoSEQ multiplex PCR; TCRdb stores in-frame clones only, minus some. The table records 100,000 to 120,000 clones, under 85% of them present only once. The sample consisted of PBMCs. The receptors come from a middle-aged man in good health and CMV-seronegative.

The V gene is TRBV7-7, the J gene TRBJ2-3, with 9 bases identical to TRBD1. The CDR3 has 15 amino acids. In germline, CDR1 is SSHAT, CDR2 FNYEAQ (reference sequence). J lost 3 bases, V lost 2 bases, and 3 bases had no gene match. This chain's CDR3 is CASSLTGGATDTQYF. CDR3 sequence (DNA): TGTGCCAGCAGCTTAACAGGGGGCGCAACAGATACGCAGTATTTT.

The V gene is TRBV6-5, the J gene TRBJ2-7, with 7 bases identical to TRBD1. The CDR3 spans 15 residues. J was trimmed by 0 bases and V by 2 bases; bases with no gene match: 4. Germline V gene lookup returns CDR1 MNHEY and CDR2 SVGAGI. In DNA, the CDR3 is TGTGCCAGCAGTTACGGCCAGGGGGTCTCCTACGAGCAGTACTTC. Its protein product is CASSYGQGVSYEQYF.

This clone appeared a few times. The rearrangement links TRBV6-1 to TRBJ2-1; 12 bases map to TRBD2. CDR1 MNHNS and CDR2 SASEGT come from the germline V gene. This CDR3 is 15 amino acids long. The junction had 5 bases not matched to a gene; V was cut back by 7 bases and J by 4 bases. This CDR3 is CASKLTSGSYNEQFF. For the CDR3, the DNA is TGTGCCAGCAAACTGACTAGCGGGAGTTACAATGAGCAGTTCTTC.

The chain has TRBV15 and TRBJ2-2; TRBD2 matches at 7 bases. This CDR3 spans 16 amino acids. V trimming: 1 base; J trimming: 4 bases; junction bases outside the gene matches: 6. The germline CDR1 and CDR2 sequences are LNHNV and YYDKDF (reference sequence). CDR3 in amino acids: CATSRGGGGSTGELFF. CDR3 nucleotides: TGTGCCACCAGCAGAGGGGGGGGAGGGAGCACCGGGGAGCTGTTTTTT.

The chain has TRBV19 and TRBJ1-2; TRBD1 might be the D (6 bases). V lost 1 base and J 7 bases, leaving 13 bases between the germline ends. CDR3 length: 14 residues. CDR1 is LNHDA and CDR2 is SQIVND in the germline V gene (reference sequence). CDR3: CASSIGGGESGYTF. CDR3 bases: TGTGCCAGTAGTATAGGAGGGGGAGAATCTGGCTACACCTTC.

This clone was observed a handful of times. The V call is TRBV15, the J call TRBJ1-2; 9 positions agree with TRBD1. This CDR3 has 16 residues. The V and J ends lost 1 base and 2 bases, in that order; junction bases with no gene match: 5. Germline CDR1 LNHNV, CDR2 YYDKDF (reference sequence). CDR3 sequence: CATSRATGGANYGYTF. CDR3 nucleotides: TGTGCCACCAGCAGAGCTACAGGGGGCGCCAACTATGGCTACACCTTC.

Concerning this clone: Other DNA sequences in the same sample also yield this CDR3. The V call is TRBV28, the J call TRBJ1-4; tentatively, D is TRBD1 (5 bases). Germline CDR1 is MDHEN and CDR2 is SYDVKM. The V gene lost 6 bases and the J gene lost 2 bases, with 13 bases spanning the gap. The CDR3 has 15 amino acids. The CDR3, as DNA: TGTGCCAGCAGGGGGGGGACGGCGACTAATGAAAAACTGTTTTTT. Residues: CASRGGTATNEKLFF.

The CDR3 spells CASSPQTGGSYEQYF. The CDR3 bases are TGCGCCAGCAGCCCCCAGACAGGGGGCTCCTACGAGCAGTACTTC. The rearrangement links TRBV5-1 to TRBJ2-7; 9 bases agree with TRBD1. The V gene's germline CDR1 is SGHRS and CDR2 YFSETQ. CDR3 length equals 15 residues. V lost 4 bases and J lost 0; bases outside the gene matches: 5.

V is TRBV27 and J is TRBJ1-4; 9 bases fit TRBD1. The CDR3 has 15 amino acids. The trim removed 4 bases at V and 6 bases at J, leaving 6 bases unmatched. The germline gives CDR1 MNHEY, CDR2 SMNVEV (reference sequence). CDR3 sequence reads: CASSSYRGPDEKLFF. The DNA for the CDR3 is TGTGCCAGCAGTTCTTACAGGGGGCCGGATGAAAAACTGTTTTTT.

The rearrangement links TRBV27 to TRBJ2-1, with 7 bases matching TRBD2. The V gene end was trimmed by 3 bases and the J gene end by 3 bases; junction bases not matched to a gene: 5. Germline values: CDR1 MNHEY, CDR2 SMNVEV (reference sequence). This CDR3 comprises 15 residues. The CDR3 DNA follows: TGTGCCAGCAGTTTCCCCGGGAGGCTCTACAATGAGCAGTTCTTC. It yields the protein CASSFPGRLYNEQFF.

This sequence joins TRBV27 and TRBJ2-3, with a possible D match to TRBD2 (5 bases). V was trimmed by 4 bases and J by 4 bases, leaving 15 bases between them. From germline, CDR1 is MNHEY and CDR2 SMNVEV (reference sequence). The CDR3 is 15 residues long. CDR3 loop: CASSSFSGLSDTQYF. The CDR3 nucleotides are TGTGCCAGCAGTTCCTTCTCCGGACTTTCAGATACGCAGTATTTT.

This chain joins TRBV13 and TRBJ2-2; 8 bases match TRBD2. CDR1 is PRHDT and CDR2 is FYEKMQ in the germline V gene (reference sequence). The CDR3 extends over 17 amino acids. With 2 bases clipped from V and 6 bases from J, the junction kept 11 bases outside the gene matches. CDR3: CASSLFGLAGPPGELFF. As DNA, the CDR3 is TGTGCCAGCAGCTTATTCGGGTTAGCGGGACCCCCCGGGGAGCTGTTTTTT.

This chain joins TRBV6-1 and TRBJ1-5, with 7 bases that match TRBD1. Per germline, CDR1 MNHNS and CDR2 SASEGT. The CDR3 contains 13 residues. The junction had 2 bases not matched to a gene; V was cut back by 4 bases and J by 5 bases. CDR3 nucleotides: TGTGCCAGCAGTGGGGGACAGTATCAGCCCCAGCATTTT. It encodes CASSGGQYQPQHF.

The rearrangement uses TRBV5-8 and TRBJ2-7, with 7 bases fitting TRBD2. V dropped 1 base and J dropped 3; count of bases not matched to a gene: 7. Germline V CDR1 and CDR2: SGHTS, YDEGEE. The CDR3 covers 15 residues. CDR3 residues: CASSLWQGGGYEQYF. The CDR3 nucleotides are TGTGCCAGCAGCTTGTGGCAGGGCGGGGGCTACGAGCAGTACTTC.

CDR3 protein: CATQAGRGDGYTF. The CDR3 nucleotides read TGTGCCACCCAAGCAGGGCGTGGAGATGGCTACACCTTC. The chain links TRBV25-1 to TRBJ1-2, with D possibly TRBD1 on 5 matching bases. Germline CDR1 MGHDK, CDR2 SYGVNS. V shed 10 bases and J shed 6 bases, with 18 bases lying between them. The CDR3 is made up of 13 amino acids.

J is TRBJ1-3 and V is TRBV10-3; a weak D match, TRBD1 (6 bases). Trimming removed 3 bases at V and 0 bases at J, with 15 bases between. The CDR3 is 17 residues long. In germline, CDR1 is ENHRY, CDR2 SYGVKD. In DNA form, the CDR3 reads TGTGCCATCAGTGACCCAGGACAGCCTGACTCTGGAAACACCATATATTTT. Protein sequence: CAISDPGQPDSGNTIYF.

This chain links TRBV4-2 with TRBJ2-7, with 10 bases that match TRBD2. Looked up from germline, CDR1 is LGHNA and CDR2 is YNFKEQ. V shed 4 bases, J shed 5 bases, and the junction held 11 bases outside the gene matches. CDR3 size: 16 residues. The CDR3 reads CASSPRGLAGVNEQYF. The CDR3 region has the DNA TGTGCCAGCAGCCCTCGCGGGCTAGCGGGAGTCAACGAGCAGTACTTC.

The chain links TRBV6-4 to TRBJ2-2, with 8 bases aligning to TRBD1. The CDR3 has 16 amino acids. Trimming cost V 0 bases and J 3 bases; bases outside gene matches: 3. Germline CDR1 reads MRHNA; CDR2 reads SNTAGT. The CDR3, as DNA: TGTGCCAGCAGTGACTCCAACAGGGGGGACACCGGGGAGCTGTTTTTT. Its protein is CASSDSNRGDTGELFF.

The chain has TRBV7-8 and TRBJ2-3; 9 nucleotides line up with TRBD1. J was trimmed by 3 bases and V by 5 bases; bases with no gene match: 9. The CDR3 has 16 residues. CDR1 and CDR2 from the germline V gene are SGHVS and FQNEAQ. CDR3 bases: TGTGCCAGCAGCGCACACAGGGGGCGTATGACAGATACGCAGTATTTT. As protein: CASSAHRGRMTDTQYF.

The V call is TRBV7-2, the J call TRBJ2-7; 12 positions match TRBD2. Per germline, CDR1 SGHTA and CDR2 FQGNSA. V lost 4 bases to trimming and J lost 4 bases; unmatched junction nucleotides: 5. The CDR3 is made up of 15 amino acids. DNA of the CDR3: TGTGCCAGCAGCTCCATGACTAGCGGGGGTTACGAGCAGTACTTC. Protein sequence: CASSSMTSGGYEQYF.

This clone was seen a handful of times. This chain connects TRBV30 to TRBJ1-1, with 8 bases aligning to TRBD1. CDR3 length equals 13 residues. The ends lost 5 bases at V and 1 base at J; junction bases unmatched: 3. Per the germline V gene, CDR1 is GTSNPN and CDR2 is SVGIG (reference sequence). CDR3 nucleotide sequence: TGTGCCTGGGATGGACAGGGGAACACTGAAGCTTTCTTT. Its translation is CAWDGQGNTEAFF.

The chain uses TRBV11-2 and TRBJ1-3; D is unresolved. V was shortened by 2 bases and J by 0 bases, with 8 bases between the two germline ends. The CDR3 loop spans 15 amino acids. Germline CDR1 is SGHAT and CDR2 is FQNNGV. Here the CDR3 reads CASSLRGLSGNTIYF. The CDR3 nucleotides are TGTGCCAGCAGCTTAAGAGGTCTCTCTGGAAACACCATATATTTT.

This chain joins TRBV6-5 and TRBJ1-5, with 7 bases identical to TRBD1. Germline CDR1 and CDR2: MNHEY and SVGAGI. This CDR3 contains 14 residues. V gave up 4 bases and J gave up 2 bases; unmatched junction bases: 2. The CDR3 nucleotides read TGTGCCAGCAGTTTAACAGGGGGCAATCAGCCCCAGCATTTT. Amino acid sequence: CASSLTGGNQPQHF.

This clone was found a few times. J is TRBJ2-1 and V is TRBV11-2, with D uncertain. Trimming shortened V by 4 bases and J by 0 bases, and 4 bases separated the two germline ends. The CDR3 has 13 residues. Germline V gives CDR1 SGHAT, CDR2 FQNNGV. CDR3 region: CASSSTSYNEQFF. DNA for the CDR3: TGTGCCAGCAGCTCTACCTCCTACAATGAGCAGTTCTTC.